The rows below give T cell receptor delta chains drawn from one sample of a study of DNA immune sequencing with unique molecular identifiers. TCRdb reanalysed the multiplex PCR reads with CATT. Altogether about 420 delta-chain clones are present, roughly 29% being singletons, with the ten largest covering around 69%. The specimen sequenced was buffy coat blood. These receptor sequences come from a human donor in good health. Both conserved end residues are part of each CDR3. A D gene is named only where the DNA matches it firmly. Size is omitted from some rows. Given values are once, few, many or a class for expanded clones.

D gene	CDR3 length	clone size	V gene	J gene	CDR3 protein	CDR3 DNA
.	9	medium-sized	TRDV1	TRDJ1	CALGASLTF	TGTGCTCTTGGGGCCTCATTGACCTTC
TRDD3	19	hyperexpanded	TRDV2	TRDJ1	CACDTRGNWGSPYTDKLIF	TGTGCCTGTGACACCAGAGGTAACTGGGGGTCACCTTACACCGATAAACTCATCTTT
.	22	.	TRDV1	TRDJ1	CALGAHGLPWRVGVLYTDKLIF	TGTGCTCTTGGGGCCCACGGCCTTCCGTGGCGAGTGGGGGTCCTGTACACCGATAAACTCATCTTT
TRDD3	20	few	TRDV1	TRDJ1	CALGDQILRTYWGIRCKLIF	TGTGCTCTTGGGGACCAAATACTCCGGACTTACTGGGGGATTCGTTGTAAACTCATCTTT
.	18	large	TRDV2	TRDJ1	CACDPLRPSGSLGDKLIF	TGTGCCTGTGACCCCCTGCGGCCTTCCGGTTCTCTGGGGGATAAACTCATCTTT
.	20	.	TRDV2	TRDJ3	CACDPVDHSIPPWDTRQMFF	TGTGCCTGTGACCCTGTCGACCATTCGATACCGCCCTGGGACACCCGACAGATGTTTTTC
TRDD3	24	.	TRDV1	TRDJ1	CALGDRPPRGGSTSEGQYTEKLIF	TGTGCTCTTGGGGACAGGCCCCCCCGAGGGGGATCTACGAGCGAGGGCCAATACACCGAAAAACTCATCTTT
TRDD3	21	large	TRDV1	TRDJ1	CALGELFPYWGYPWATDKLIF	TGTGCTCTTGGGGAACTATTCCCCTACTGGGGATACCCCTGGGCCACCGATAAACTCATCTTT
TRDD3	18	large	TRDV1	TRDJ1	CALGELVPGGYGADKLIF	TGTGCTCTTGGGGAACTAGTACCTGGGGGATATGGAGCCGATAAACTCATCTTT
TRDD3	24	few	TRDV2	TRDJ3	CACDTFTPTGGVGRDSWDTRQMFF	TGTGCCTGTGACACCTTCACCCCTACTGGGGGGGTTGGGAGGGACTCCTGGGACACCCGACAGATGTTTTTC
TRDD3	21	.	TRDV1	TRDJ1	CALGELVFSALGDTIVDKLIF	TGTGCTCTTGGGGAACTAGTATTCTCCGCCCTGGGGGATACGATCGTCGATAAACTCATCTTT
TRDD3	25	medium-sized	TRDV1	TRDJ1	CALGEPRPTDWGTPNPLVYTDKLIF	TGTGCTCTTGGGGAACCTCGGCCTACGGATTGGGGGACCCCTAACCCTCTCGTGTACACCGATAAACTCATCTTT
.	26	medium-sized	TRDV1	TRDJ1	CALGEQPVLRRVCESDSGDLTDKLIF	TGTGCTCTTGGGGAACAACCCGTCCTTCGTCGGGTTTGTGAGTCCGATTCTGGGGATTTAACCGATAAACTCATCTTT
TRDD3	17	large	TRDV2	TRDJ1	CACDPLGDTISTDKLIF	TGTGCCTGTGACCCACTGGGGGATACAATCTCCACCGATAAACTCATCTTT
.	16	large	TRDV2	TRDJ1	CACDPLIRGTSDKLIF	TGTGCCTGTGACCCCCTCATCCGGGGCACGTCCGATAAACTCATCTTT
TRDD3	19	large	TRDV2	TRDJ1	CACDTLLGDTQAYTDKLIF	TGTGCCTGTGACACATTACTGGGGGATACGCAGGCGTACACCGATAAACTCATCTTT
.	21	.	TRDV1	TRDJ1	CALGDHLPRRATHVRTDKLIF	TGTGCTCTTGGGGACCATCTTCCGAGGCGGGCTACCCACGTACGAACCGATAAACTCATCTTT
.	18	large	TRDV2	TRDJ3	CACVYLGTGSWDTRQMFF	TGTGCCTGTGTCTATCTGGGAACCGGCTCCTGGGACACCCGACAGATGTTTTTC
TRDD3	16	.	TRDV2	TRDJ1	CACDQTGGYDTDKLIF	TGTGCCTGTGACCAAACTGGGGGATACGACACCGATAAACTCATCTTT
TRDD3	20	large	TRDV1	TRDJ1	CALGARFPWGIRRYTDKLIF	TGTGCTCTTGGGGCCAGATTCCCCTGGGGGATACGCCGGTACACCGATAAACTCATCTTT
TRDD3	18	large	TRDV2	TRDJ1	CACDSLLGDTPYTDKLIF	TGTGCCTGTGACTCTCTACTGGGGGATACCCCGTACACCGATAAACTCATCTTT
TRDD3	22	medium-sized	TRDV1	TRDJ1	CALGASLTFPPYWGSYTDKLIF	TGTGCTCTTGGGGCCTCATTGACCTTCCCCCCGTACTGGGGGTCGTACACCGATAAACTCATCTTT